This T cell receptor beta chain came from a study of CD8 T cells in Susac syndrome. Sequencing of TCR beta was performed on blood CD8+ T cells and on blood CD4+ T cells. This CDR3 region has 15 residues. The ends lost 7 bases at V and 5 bases at J; junction bases unmatched: 11. Germline CDR1 is MNHNY and CDR2 is SVGAGI (reference sequence). After extraction with the RNeasy kit, about 0.45 to 1 ug of the RNA was reverse transcribed using random hexamers. Coverage of TCR beta CDR3 amplification by immunoSEQ multiplex PCR extended to 54 Vbeta and 13 Jbeta. TCRdb itself ran the immunoSEQ multiplex PCR reads through MiXCR, one entry per CDR3 protein. The sample holds 150,000 to 200,000 distinct CDR3 sequences; roughly 95% are singletons and the top ten take more than 0.13%.

The sample was CD4+ T cells from PBMCs. The sequence came from a human donor in good health. The chain employs TRBV6-6 and TRBJ1-5; 7 nucleotides agree with TRBD1. The CDR3 DNA reads TGTGCCAGCAAGACGACGACAGGGAGTTATCAGCCCCAGCATTTT. It translates to CASKTTTGSYQPQHF.